The T cell receptor beta chain under discussion was sequenced for a study of beta chain features in type 1 diabetes. Study summary: Examination covered some 110,000,000 sorted cells spanning all samples. Whole-study results and caveats: VDJ junctions in type 1 diabetes patients carried more deletions and fewer insertions. Shortening of TCRB CDR3s, moderate but significant, appeared in all four CD4+ subsets of Type 1 diabetes patients.

Reverse transcription of all isolated RNA meant that expressed TCRB transcripts were sequenced. TCRdb's copy holds only in-frame clones and misses some; the assay was immunoSEQ multiplex PCR. The table records fewer than 25,000 clones, over 60% of them present only once. This clone was observed a single time. Its matching antigen is unknown. This CDR3 spans 15 amino acids. V lost 3 bases and J 0 bases, leaving 11 bases between the germline ends. The germline CDR1 and CDR2 sequences are MNHNS and SASEGT. This chain connects TRBV6-1 to TRBJ1-1; D is uncertain. The receptor's source is a woman aged 40 to 49 in good health. The sequenced material came from Tregs from blood. The CDR3 sequence is CASSDHPTLNTEAFF. In DNA, the CDR3 is TGTGCCAGCAGTGACCATCCTACCTTGAACACTGAAGCTTTCTTT.